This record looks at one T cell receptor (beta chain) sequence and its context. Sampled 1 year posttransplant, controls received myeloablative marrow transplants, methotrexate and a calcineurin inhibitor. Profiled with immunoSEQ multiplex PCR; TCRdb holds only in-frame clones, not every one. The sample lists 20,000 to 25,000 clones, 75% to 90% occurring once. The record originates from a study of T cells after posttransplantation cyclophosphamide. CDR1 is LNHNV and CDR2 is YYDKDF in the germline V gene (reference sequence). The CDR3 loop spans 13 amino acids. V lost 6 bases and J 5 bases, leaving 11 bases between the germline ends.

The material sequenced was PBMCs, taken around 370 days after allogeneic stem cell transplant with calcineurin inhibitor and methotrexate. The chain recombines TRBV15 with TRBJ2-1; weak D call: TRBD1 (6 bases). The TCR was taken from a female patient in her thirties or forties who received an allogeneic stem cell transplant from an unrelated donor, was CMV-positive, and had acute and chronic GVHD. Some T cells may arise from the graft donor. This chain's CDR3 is CATRDSPNNEQFF. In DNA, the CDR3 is TGTGCCACCAGGGACAGCCCGAACAATGAGCAGTTCTTC.